The next 8 T cell receptor beta chains were all read from a single sample in a study of shared clonotypes between healthy human individuals (TCRdb year 2020). Library preparation employed the immunoSEQ multiplex PCR assay. In its TCRdb copy, this immuneACCESS table keeps in-frame sequences only and misses some clones. Where compared with another copy, unresolved V genes explain less than half of these, and the others have no known cause. This sample is represented by fewer than 2.5 million clones; 80% to 95% of them were singletons. The biggest ten clones account for approximately 0.36% of the sample. Sequencing was carried out using naive CD4+ T cells from PBMCs. The sample's cell subset or site label, in plain terms: CD45RA+ positively selected. The receptors were gathered from a man aged 18 to 30 in good health. Some clones in this sample may be carry-over from other donors' samples.

This chain links TRBV4-3 with TRBJ2-7; no definite D call. V lost 0 bases and J lost 3, with 12 bases in between. CDR3 length: 15 amino acids. CDR1 and CDR2 (germline): LGHNA, YSLEER. This CDR3 is CASSQDWWPNYEQYF. CDR3 bases: TGCGCCAGCAGCCAAGATTGGTGGCCTAACTACGAGCAGTACTTC.

On this clone itself: Other DNA sequences in the sample encode the same CDR3. V and J are TRBV2 and TRBJ1-1, with D hard to call. Germline V lookup: CDR1 SNHLY, CDR2 FYNNEI. Trimming pared 3 bases from V and 0 bases from J, leaving 5 bases between. The CDR3 runs 13 residues. The CDR3 region is CASSDGVNTEAFF. CDR3 coding DNA: TGTGCCAGCAGTGATGGGGTGAACACTGAAGCTTTCTTT.

The chain links TRBV7-8 to TRBJ2-1, with 16 bases that match TRBD2. V dropped 5 bases and J dropped 15; count of bases not matched to a gene: 10. The length of the CDR3 is 15 residues. Looked up from germline, CDR1 is SGHVS and CDR2 is FQNEAQ. CDR3 coding DNA: TGTGCCAGCAGCGCAGAAACGGGACTAGCGGGAGGGCTGTTCTTC. This translates into CASSAETGLAGGLFF.

The chain links TRBV5-6 to TRBJ2-1; possibly TRBD2 for D (6 bases). Between the trimmed V and J ends, which lost 4 bases and 2 bases, there was a span of 13 bases. Germline V gene lookup returns CDR1 SGHDT and CDR2 YYEEEE. The CDR3 is made up of 15 amino acids. Written as DNA, the CDR3 is TGTGCCAGCAGCCCGGGACTGGGGGCCTACAATGAGCAGTTCTTC. Translating it yields CASSPGLGAYNEQFF.

This rearrangement joins TRBV5-1 to TRBJ2-3; D is perhaps TRBD2 (5 bases). CDR3 length: 14 residues. Germline V gene sequence: CDR1 SGHRS, CDR2 YFSETQ. V lost 4 bases and J lost 2, with 11 bases in between. The CDR3 sequence: CASSRPDSTDTQYF. CDR3 nucleotide sequence: TGCGCCAGCAGCAGGCCGGACTCCACAGATACGCAGTATTTT.

V gene TRBV7-3 combines with J gene TRBJ2-2, with TRBD2 matching 7 bases. Per the germline V gene, CDR1 is SGHTA and CDR2 is FQGTGA. The trim removed 5 bases at V and 4 bases at J, leaving 10 bases unmatched. This CDR3 spans 16 amino acids. CDR3 loop: CASSPWEGTGTGELFF. CDR3 coding DNA: TGTGCCAGCAGCCCCTGGGAGGGAACGGGCACCGGGGAGCTGTTTTTT.

This clone was seen a handful of times. The chain carries TRBV5-4 and TRBJ1-2, with TRBD1 matching 7 bases. This CDR3 has 13 residues. V lost 3 bases and J lost 8; bases outside the gene matches: 7. Germline assignment: CDR1 SGHNT and CDR2 YYREEE (reference sequence). CDR3 DNA sequence: TGTGCCAGCAGCTCAACAGGGGCGGAGGGCTACACCTTC. Amino acid sequence: CASSSTGAEGYTF.

This chain uses TRBV5-4 with TRBJ2-3; D is tentatively TRBD1 or TRBD2 (5 bases each). V dropped 4 bases and J dropped 3 bases, with 15 bases sitting between them. The germline V gene encodes CDR1 SGHNT and CDR2 YYREEE (reference sequence). The CDR3 has 15 residues. The DNA for the CDR3 is TGTGCCAGCAGCCTGTGGGGGAGAGGAACAGATACGCAGTATTTT. It codes for CASSLWGRGTDTQYF.